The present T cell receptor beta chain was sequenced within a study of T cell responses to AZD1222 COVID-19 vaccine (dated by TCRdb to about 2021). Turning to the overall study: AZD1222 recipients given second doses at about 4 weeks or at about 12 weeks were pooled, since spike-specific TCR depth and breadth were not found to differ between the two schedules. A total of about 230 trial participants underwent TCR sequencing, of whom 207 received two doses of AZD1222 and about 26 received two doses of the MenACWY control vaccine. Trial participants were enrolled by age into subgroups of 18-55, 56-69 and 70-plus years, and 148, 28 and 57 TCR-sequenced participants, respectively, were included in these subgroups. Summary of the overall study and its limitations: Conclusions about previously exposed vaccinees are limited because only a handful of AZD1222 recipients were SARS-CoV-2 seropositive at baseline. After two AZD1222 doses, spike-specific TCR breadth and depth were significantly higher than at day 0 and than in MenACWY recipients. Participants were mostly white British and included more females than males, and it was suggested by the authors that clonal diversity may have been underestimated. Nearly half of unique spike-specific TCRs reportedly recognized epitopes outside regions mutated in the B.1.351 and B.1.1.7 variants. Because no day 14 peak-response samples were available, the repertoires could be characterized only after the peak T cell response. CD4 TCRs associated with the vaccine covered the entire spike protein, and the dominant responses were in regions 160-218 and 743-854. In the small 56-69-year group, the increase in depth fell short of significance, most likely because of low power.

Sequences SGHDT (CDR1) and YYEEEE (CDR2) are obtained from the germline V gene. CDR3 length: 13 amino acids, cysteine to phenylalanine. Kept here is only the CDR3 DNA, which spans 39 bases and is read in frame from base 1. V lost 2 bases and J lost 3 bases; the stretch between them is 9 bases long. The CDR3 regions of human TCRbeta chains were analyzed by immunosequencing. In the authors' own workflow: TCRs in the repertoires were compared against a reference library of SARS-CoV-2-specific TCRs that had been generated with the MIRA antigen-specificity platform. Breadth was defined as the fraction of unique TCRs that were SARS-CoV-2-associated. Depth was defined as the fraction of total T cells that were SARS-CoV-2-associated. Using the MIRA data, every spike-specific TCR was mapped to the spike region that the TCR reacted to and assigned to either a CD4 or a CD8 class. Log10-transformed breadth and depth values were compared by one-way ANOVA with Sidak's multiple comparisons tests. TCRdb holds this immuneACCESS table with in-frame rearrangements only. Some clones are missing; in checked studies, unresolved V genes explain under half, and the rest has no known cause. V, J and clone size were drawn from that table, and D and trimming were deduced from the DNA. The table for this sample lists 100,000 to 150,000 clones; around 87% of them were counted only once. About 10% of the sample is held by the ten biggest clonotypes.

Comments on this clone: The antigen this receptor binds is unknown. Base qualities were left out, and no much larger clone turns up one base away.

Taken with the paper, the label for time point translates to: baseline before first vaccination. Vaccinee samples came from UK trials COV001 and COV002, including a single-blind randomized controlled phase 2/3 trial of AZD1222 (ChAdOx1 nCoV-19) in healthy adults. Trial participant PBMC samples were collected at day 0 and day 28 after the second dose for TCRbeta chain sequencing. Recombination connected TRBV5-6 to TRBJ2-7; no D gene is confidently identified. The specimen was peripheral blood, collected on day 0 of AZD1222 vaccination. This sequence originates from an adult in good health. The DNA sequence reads TGTGCCAGCAGCTTCTCTCTCGACTACGAGCAGTACTTC. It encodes CASSFSLDYEQYF.